The 24 T cell receptor beta chains below come from one sample, sequenced in a study of blood T cell repertoires in COVID-19. Here immunoSEQ multiplex PCR was the method, and the copy in TCRdb shows in-frame clones only, minus some. This table holds 200,000 to 250,000 clones, about 88% found once. Sequenced input: peripheral blood. These receptors all stem from a woman between 55 and 75 years old with acute or convalescent COVID-19.

This chain connects TRBV11-2 to TRBJ1-1; D not certain. CDR3 length equals 14 residues. The V end was cut by 1 base, the J end by 2 bases, with 8 bases between. Germline lookup yields CDR1 SGHAT and CDR2 FQNNGV. In DNA form, the CDR3 reads TGTGCCAGCAGCTTAGGCCAGTTTAACACTGAAGCTTTCTTT. Its protein product is CASSLGQFNTEAFF.

DNA of the CDR3: TGTGCCAGCAGCCTCCTAGCCGGGTCCCCCTACGAGCAGTACTTC. Its translation is CASSLLAGSPYEQYF. The chain carries TRBV5-5 and TRBJ2-7; perhaps TRBD2 as D (5 bases). Germline V CDR1 and CDR2: SGHKS, YYEKEE (reference sequence). The CDR3 runs to 15 residues. V was trimmed by 4 bases and J by 2 bases, leaving 16 bases between them.

The J gene is TRBJ1-1, the V gene TRBV4-2; D remains unclear. With 0 bases removed from V and 4 bases from J, the gap between germline ends came to 9 bases. The CDR3 spans 14 residues. Germline CDR1 LGHNA, CDR2 YNFKEQ. This CDR3 is CASSQDSGVTEAFF. The CDR3 bases are TGTGCCAGCAGCCAAGATTCCGGGGTCACTGAAGCTTTCTTT.

V and J are TRBV7-9 and TRBJ1-2; D ambiguous. V lost 4 bases and J 0 bases, leaving 12 bases between the germline ends. Germline V lookup: CDR1 SEHNR, CDR2 FQNEAQ (reference sequence). The CDR3 consists of 15 residues. The CDR3: CASSYAQGANYGYTF. The DNA of the CDR3 is TGTGCCAGCAGCTACGCACAAGGAGCTAACTATGGCTACACCTTC.

V usage is TRBV28 and J usage is TRBJ2-5; maybe TRBD1 (5 bases). V dropped 6 bases and J dropped 1 base, with 18 bases sitting between them. The CDR3 has 16 amino acids. Germline-derived CDR1 and CDR2 are MDHEN and SYDVKM. CDR3 DNA: TGTGCCAGCAGGGACACCCCCTCGAGGTTCCAAGAGACCCAGTACTTC. This encodes CASRDTPSRFQETQYF.

This rearrangement joins TRBV28 to TRBJ2-3; a possible D gene is TRBD2 (5 bases). Germline CDR1 and CDR2: MDHEN and SYDVKM. Trimming took 10 bases from V and 0 from J, leaving 14 bases between them. CDR3 length: 14 amino acids. The CDR3 DNA follows: TGTGCCATCAAATCGGGCGGGAGCACAGATACGCAGTATTTT. Protein: CAIKSGGSTDTQYF.

The gene calls are TRBV7-6 and TRBJ1-2; 8 nucleotides match TRBD1. The CDR3 length is 10 residues. Germline V gives CDR1 SGHVS, CDR2 FNYEAQ. V lost 8 bases and J lost 12; bases outside the gene matches: 5. The CDR3 region is CASGGQGHTF. CDR3 nucleotide sequence: TGTGCCAGCGGCGGACAGGGCCACACCTTC.

The chain joins TRBV5-1 to TRBJ2-1; 10 bases fit TRBD1. Germline CDR1 reads SGHRS; CDR2 reads YFSETQ. The trim removed 3 bases at V and 4 bases at J, leaving 4 bases unmatched. The CDR3 loop spans 15 amino acids. The CDR3 nucleotides are TGCGCCAGCAGCTCCGGACAGGGGGGATACAATGAGCAGTTCTTC. This translates into CASSSGQGGYNEQFF.

This clone was recorded only once. The chain combines TRBV6-5 with TRBJ1-2; TRBD1 agrees at 7 bases. CDR1 MNHEY and CDR2 SVGAGI come from the germline V gene. Germline trimming cut 5 bases from V and 2 bases from J; bases unmatched to any gene: 2. This CDR3 has 13 residues. This CDR3 is CASSPGQNYGYTF. CDR3 coding DNA: TGTGCCAGCAGTCCGGGACAGAACTATGGCTACACCTTC.

The count of this clone is one. The CDR3 loop reads CASSPAGLAGGTETQYF. CDR3 nucleotides: TGTGCCAGCAGTCCCGCCGGACTAGCGGGAGGGACGGAGACCCAGTACTTC. This sequence joins TRBV28 and TRBJ2-5; 15 positions match TRBD2. V shed 5 bases and J 5 bases; nucleotides not matched to a gene: 9. The CDR3 is 17 residues long. Germline CDR1 is MDHEN and CDR2 is SYDVKM.

The genes are TRBV27 and TRBJ1-2, with 7 bases identical to TRBD1. This CDR3 has 18 residues. Losses at the gene ends were 0 bases for V and 5 bases for J; bases not matched to a gene: 15. Germline CDR1 MNHEY, CDR2 SMNVEV (reference sequence). The CDR3 DNA is TGTGCCAGCAGTTTATCGCCCCTGAGACAGGGAGCGTGGTATGGCTACACCTTC. This gives the protein CASSLSPLRQGAWYGYTF.

This rearrangement joins TRBV18 to TRBJ1-4, with 8 bases that match TRBD1. This CDR3 has 16 amino acids. Germline V lookup: CDR1 KGHSH, CDR2 LQKENI. The V segment lost 0 bases and the J segment 3 bases; nucleotides outside the gene matches: 3. The CDR3 region has the DNA TGTGCCAGCTCACCACCGGTACAGGGGGCTAATGAAAAACTGTTTTTT. Protein sequence: CASSPPVQGANEKLFF.

This clone was detected once. V is TRBV6-6 and J is TRBJ1-4, with 8 nucleotides matching TRBD1. CDR1 and CDR2 (germline): MNHNY, SVGAGI (reference sequence). With V trimmed by 7 bases and J by 12 bases, 16 bases remained unmatched. The CDR3 loop spans 15 amino acids. This CDR3 reads CASNSPDRAGRELFF. The CDR3 DNA reads TGTGCCAGCAACTCCCCGGACAGGGCGGGCCGGGAACTGTTTTTT.

J is TRBJ1-2 and V is TRBV2; no reliable D call. Germline CDR1 SNHLY, CDR2 FYNNEI. The CDR3 runs to 13 residues. V lost 6 bases to trimming and J lost 7 bases, with 15 bases between them. Here the CDR3 DNA reads TGTGCCAGCAGGTTCGAGGCCCCCATTGGCTACACCTTC. Protein product: CASRFEAPIGYTF.

The chain carries TRBV18 and TRBJ2-7; TRBD1 is a possible D gene (6 bases). Trimming shortened V by 3 bases and J by 2 bases, and 11 bases separated the two germline ends. The CDR3 contains 14 residues. Germline-derived CDR1 and CDR2 are KGHSH and LQKENI. CDR3 bases: TGTGCCAGCTCACCTACGACAGGCACCTACGAGCAGTACTTC. Translation gives CASSPTTGTYEQYF.

On this clone itself: Other DNA sequences of this sample code for an identical CDR3. The chain recombines TRBV6-2 or TRBV6-3 with TRBJ1-2, with D tentatively TRBD1 (5 bases). V lost 2 bases to trimming and J lost 8 bases, with 9 bases between them. The CDR3 is made up of 12 amino acids. The germline CDR1 and CDR2 sequences are MNHEY and SVGEGT. In DNA, the CDR3 is TGTGCCAGCAGTTACAGGGGCCAGGGCTACACCTTC. It yields the protein CASSYRGQGYTF.

This clone was observed a single time. The chain carries TRBV29-1 and TRBJ2-1; the D gene is possibly TRBD2 (6 bases). The CDR3 has 13 residues. Germline CDR1 reads SQVTM; CDR2 reads ANQGSEA. V was shortened by 3 bases and J by 8 bases, with 14 bases between the two germline ends. The DNA of the CDR3 is TGCAGCGTTGACGACTCTTGGGGGGATGAGCAGTTCTTC. Encoded protein: CSVDDSWGDEQFF.

This chain joins TRBV5-8 and TRBJ2-7, with 7 bases fitting TRBD2. Germline values: CDR1 SGHTS, CDR2 YDEGEE. The CDR3 length is 18 residues. V shed 1 base, J shed 3 bases, and the junction held 16 bases outside the gene matches. The CDR3 DNA reads TGTGCCAGCAGCTTGCGGGGAGGGTCCTCTTTATCGCTCTACGAGCAGTACTTC. It codes for CASSLRGGSSLSLYEQYF.

The chain recombines TRBV6-5 with TRBJ2-5; a possible D gene is TRBD2 (6 bases). Germline values: CDR1 MNHEY, CDR2 SVGAGI. CDR3 size: 14 residues. V was clipped by 6 bases and J by 2 bases, with 13 bases between them. CDR3 bases: TGTGCCAGCAGACCGACGGGACTTCAAGAGACCCAGTACTTC. Protein sequence: CASRPTGLQETQYF.

The genes are TRBV7-6 and TRBJ1-6; 9 bases are a match to TRBD1. Per germline, CDR1 SGHVS and CDR2 FNYEAQ. V was clipped by 1 base and J by 7 bases; unmatched bases: 2. CDR3 length: 15 amino acids. The CDR3 bases are TGTGCCAGCAGCTTAGAGGGGACAGGGAATTCACCCCTCCACTTT. This sequence encodes CASSLEGTGNSPLHF.

The rearrangement joins TRBV28 to TRBJ1-5, with D perhaps TRBD1 (6 bases). From germline, CDR1 is MDHEN and CDR2 SYDVKM. V gave up 2 bases and J gave up 4 bases, with 15 bases separating them. The CDR3 consists of 16 residues. CDR3 in amino acids: CASSLLQGRINQPQHF. The CDR3 DNA is TGTGCCAGCAGTTTACTGCAGGGGCGAATAAATCAGCCCCAGCATTTT.

A single count supports this clone. This chain's CDR3 is CASSFFAGGHSNQPQHF. CDR3 DNA: TGTGCCAGCAGTTTTTTCGCGGGCGGTCATAGCAATCAGCCCCAGCATTTT. V and J are TRBV27 and TRBJ1-5, with D unclear. The CDR3 totals 17 residues. The V gene's germline CDR1 is MNHEY and CDR2 SMNVEV (reference sequence). V was clipped by 3 bases and J by 0 bases, with 15 bases between them.

The chain employs TRBV4-1 and TRBJ1-6; perhaps TRBD1 as D (5 bases). V was clipped by 4 bases and J by 4 bases, with 11 bases between them. Germline V lookup: CDR1 MGHRA, CDR2 YSYEKL. The CDR3 is made up of 15 amino acids. The CDR3 sequence is CASSPGTAYNSPLHF. CDR3 coding DNA: TGCGCCAGCAGCCCAGGGACTGCTTATAATTCACCCCTCCACTTT.

CDR3 loop: CASSPPDSFGGYTF. CDR3 DNA: TGTGCCAGCAGCCCGCCGGACAGCTTTGGAGGCTACACCTTC. The chain couples TRBV28 to TRBJ1-2, with D possibly TRBD1 on 6 matching bases. From germline, CDR1 is MDHEN and CDR2 SYDVKM. V was cut by 6 bases and J by 8 bases, with 19 bases left in between. CDR3 length equals 14 residues.